These 12 T cell receptor beta chains came from one sample sequenced in a study of a mutant IDH1 vaccine in newly diagnosed glioma. Time point of the sample: week 5, during vaccination. In every dose of vaccine, 300 ug of mutant IDH1 20-mer peptide was given alongside topical imiquimod. Produced via immunoSEQ multiplex PCR; TCRdb's table is partial and in-frame only. The table includes roughly 40,000 clones, approximately 93% detected once. Their antigens are not known. This specimen was PBMCs, taken from a glioma patient whose treatment included an IDH1 peptide vaccine. The receptors come from a man over 45 with glioma.

The gene calls are TRBV11-3 and TRBJ2-3, with D tentatively TRBD1 or TRBD2 (5 bases each). CDR1 and CDR2 (germline): SGHNT, YENEEA. The CDR3 consists of 14 residues. V lost 1 base and J 2 bases, leaving 7 bases between the germline ends. As DNA, the CDR3 is TGTGCCAGCAGCTTAGCGGGACCCACAGATACGCAGTATTTT. Its translation is CASSLAGPTDTQYF. Filled out from reference TRBV11-3 and TRBJ2-3, the complete variable domain reads EAGVVQSPRYKIIEKKQPVAFWCNPISGHNTLYWYLQNLGQGPELLIRYENEEAVDDSQLPKDRFSAERLKGVDSTLKIQPAELGDSAVYLCASSLAGPTDTQYFGPGTRLTVL.

J is TRBJ2-7 and V is TRBV7-9; 8 bases match TRBD1. The ends lost 1 base at V and 7 bases at J; junction bases unmatched: 12. The germline V gene has CDR1 SEHNR and CDR2 FQNEAQ (reference sequence). The CDR3 runs 16 residues. CDR3 amino acids: CASSLGMGTGGWEQYF. In nucleotides, the CDR3 is TGTGCCAGCAGCTTAGGTATGGGGACAGGTGGTTGGGAGCAGTACTTC. The variable domain in full, with the rest retrieved from reference TRBV7-9 and TRBJ2-7, is DTGVSQNPRHKITKRGQNVTFRCDPISEHNRLYWYRQTLGQGPEFLTYFQNEAQLEKSRLLSDRFSAERPKGSFSTLEIQRTEQGDSAMYLCASSLGMGTGGWEQYFGPGTRLTVT.

V and J are TRBV7-8 and TRBJ2-7; D is unclear. With 1 base removed from V and 3 bases from J, the gap between germline ends came to 10 bases. The CDR3 sequence is 14 residues long. The V gene's germline CDR1 is SGHVS and CDR2 FQNEAQ. The CDR3 sequence: CASSLVAWGYEQYF. The CDR3 region has the DNA TGTGCCAGCAGCTTAGTCGCTTGGGGCTACGAGCAGTACTTC.

The gene calls are TRBV30 and TRBJ2-7; D is undetermined. Per the germline V gene, CDR1 is GTSNPN and CDR2 is SVGIG (reference sequence). The V gene lost 0 bases and the J gene lost 4 bases, with 10 bases spanning the gap. The CDR3 runs 13 residues. Here the CDR3 reads CAWSVPVAYEQYF. The DNA of the CDR3 is TGTGCCTGGAGTGTCCCAGTGGCGTACGAGCAGTACTTC.

V usage is TRBV5-1 and J usage is TRBJ2-5, with 7 bases that match TRBD1. The CDR3 runs 14 residues. Per germline, CDR1 SGHRS and CDR2 YFSETQ. V lost 0 bases to trimming and J lost 3 bases; unmatched junction nucleotides: 2. CDR3 in DNA: TGCGCCAGCAGCTTGGAAACAGGGGAAGAGACCCAGTACTTC. Residues: CASSLETGEETQYF. Drawing the rest from reference TRBV5-1 and TRBJ2-5, the complete variable domain is KAGVTQTPRYLIKTRGQQVTLSCSPISGHRSVSWYQQTPGQGLQFLFEYFSETQRNKGNFPGRFSGRQFSNSRSEMNVSTLELGDSALYLCASSLETGEETQYFGPGTRLLVL.

This clone was recorded once. This chain links TRBV13 with TRBJ1-1, with D uncertain. Looked up from germline, CDR1 is PRHDT and CDR2 is FYEKMQ (reference sequence). V gave up 3 bases and J gave up 7 bases, with 12 bases separating them. The CDR3 loop spans 13 amino acids. Written as DNA, the CDR3 is TGTGCCAGCAGCTTGGAGACGGAGAATGAAGCTTTCTTT. This translates into CASSLETENEAFF.

About this clone: This may arise from a read error, as a much more abundant clone is one base away. The same CDR3 also results from other DNA sequences found in this sample. The chain recombines TRBV6-4 with TRBJ2-2, with TRBD2 matching 14 bases. After removal of 4 bases from V and 6 bases from J, the junction contained 1 base not matched to a gene. This CDR3 region has 15 residues. Germline CDR1 MRHNA, CDR2 SNTAGT. CDR3 region: CASSAGLAGAGELFF. Written as DNA, the CDR3 is TGTGCCAGCAGTGCGGGACTAGCGGGAGCCGGGGAGCTGTTTTTT.

The chain joins TRBV25-1 to TRBJ1-2; 10 bases align to TRBD1. V shed 8 bases, J shed 4 bases, and the junction held 7 bases outside the gene matches. The CDR3 length is 14 residues. Per germline, CDR1 MGHDK and CDR2 SYGVNS. The CDR3 loop is CASGTGARSYGYTF. CDR3 in DNA: TGTGCCAGCGGGACAGGGGCGAGAAGCTATGGCTACACCTTC.

J is TRBJ2-7 and V is TRBV7-3, with D uncertain. V was cut by 4 bases and J by 7 bases, with 17 bases left in between. The length of the CDR3 is 14 residues. Germline V lookup: CDR1 SGHTA, CDR2 FQGTGA. The CDR3 nucleotides read TGTGCCAGCAGCTCCGACCCAGGAATAGGGGAGCAGTACTTC. Translation gives CASSSDPGIGEQYF.

The rearrangement links TRBV27 to TRBJ1-5; TRBD1 matches 9 bases. The CDR3 loop spans 16 amino acids. The germline CDR1 and CDR2 sequences are MNHEY and SMNVEV (reference sequence). With V trimmed by 4 bases and J by 5 bases, 9 bases remained unmatched. The CDR3 loop is CASSWRGDRADQPQHF. The CDR3 nucleotides read TGTGCCAGCAGTTGGAGGGGGGACAGGGCCGATCAGCCCCAGCATTTT.

The V gene is TRBV4-1, the J gene TRBJ1-1, with D possibly TRBD1 on 5 matching bases. This CDR3 spans 13 amino acids. V lost 5 bases to trimming and J lost 8 bases, with 15 bases between them. Looked up from germline, CDR1 is MGHRA and CDR2 is YSYEKL. In nucleotides, the CDR3 is TGCGCCAGCAGCGACCATGCGGAGGGGGAAGCTTTCTTT. Its protein product is CASSDHAEGEAFF.

The genes are TRBV10-1 and TRBJ2-7, with 14 positions matching TRBD2. CDR3 length equals 16 residues. V was clipped by 8 bases and J by 0 bases; unmatched bases: 6. Germline CDR1 is WNHNN and CDR2 is SYGVQD (reference sequence). The CDR3 is CASPGLAGEASYEQYF. Here the CDR3 DNA reads TGCGCCAGCCCGGGACTAGCGGGAGAGGCCTCCTACGAGCAGTACTTC.